Listed here are 28 T cell receptor beta chains from one sample, sequenced in a study of blood T cell repertoires in COVID-19. TCRdb keeps only in-frame clones here, not all; method: immunoSEQ multiplex PCR. The table includes some 150,000 clones, more than 65% detected once. The sample taken for sequencing was peripheral blood. The receptor set was obtained from a woman between 45 and 65 years old with acute or convalescent COVID-19.

This chain connects TRBV6-2 or TRBV6-3 to TRBJ2-5; 7 nucleotides match TRBD1. V shed 7 bases and J 2 bases; nucleotides not matched to a gene: 13. This CDR3 has 16 amino acids. Germline CDR1 reads MNHEY; CDR2 reads SVGEGT. The CDR3 DNA sequence: TGTGCCAGCACCCCCACGACAGGGTCGAGGCAAGAGACCCAGTACTTC. Amino acid sequence: CASTPTTGSRQETQYF.

The rearrangement joins TRBV7-3 to TRBJ2-7; 9 bases line up with TRBD1. Germline CDR1 SGHTA, CDR2 FQGTGA. V shed 0 bases and J 6 bases; nucleotides not matched to a gene: 6. The CDR3 runs 15 residues. Written as DNA, the CDR3 is TGTGCCAGCAGCTTAACCTGGACAGGGGTTGTCGAGCAGTACTTC. Protein product: CASSLTWTGVVEQYF.

J is TRBJ2-3 and V is TRBV19; 11 nucleotides align to TRBD2. Trimming at V came to 2 bases and at J to 0 bases, leaving 10 bases not matched to a gene. The CDR3 is 19 residues long. Germline assignment: CDR1 LNHDA and CDR2 SQIVND (reference sequence). Written as DNA, the CDR3 is TGTGCCAGTAGTATACAGACTAGCGGGGTAGTTCCTAGCACAGATACGCAGTATTTT. Amino acid sequence: CASSIQTSGVVPSTDTQYF.

The rearrangement links TRBV7-8 to TRBJ1-3; 8 bases map to TRBD1. The CDR3 sequence is 15 residues long. Germline V CDR1 and CDR2: SGHVS, FQNEAQ. Trimming removed 6 bases from V and 4 bases from J; junction bases left unmatched: 8. The CDR3 protein is CASRLTGAAGNTIYF. Written as DNA, the CDR3 is TGTGCCAGCAGGCTGACAGGGGCCGCGGGAAACACCATATATTTT.

This clone was seen at least ten times. This sequence joins TRBV4-1 and TRBJ1-2, with D perhaps TRBD1 (5 bases). CDR3 length equals 15 residues. The V end lost 0 bases, the J end lost 2 bases, and 10 bases lay between the germline ends. Germline V gene data show CDR1 as MGHRA and CDR2 as YSYEKL. The CDR3 DNA is TGCGCCAGCAGCCAAGAATTTCCAGGGAACTATGGCTACACCTTC. Residues: CASSQEFPGNYGYTF.

The chain couples TRBV28 to TRBJ1-4; D is uncertain. Germline assignment: CDR1 MDHEN and CDR2 SYDVKM. Trimming cost V 1 base and J 5 bases, with 20 bases left between them. This CDR3 contains 18 residues. DNA of the CDR3: TGTGCCAGCAGTTTATCCGGTGAAAGTCGGATCGGGAATGAAAAACTGTTTTTT. Translating it yields CASSLSGESRIGNEKLFF.

This chain links TRBV7-3 with TRBJ1-3, with TRBD1 identical over 8 bases. V shed 7 bases, J shed 3 bases, and the junction held 8 bases outside the gene matches. The CDR3 covers 15 residues. CDR1 and CDR2 (germline): SGHTA, FQGTGA. In nucleotides, the CDR3 is TGTGCCAGCACCACGATGGACAGGGTTGGAAACACCATATATTTT. Translated: CASTTMDRVGNTIYF. The full variable domain, its missing parts supplied by reference TRBV7-3 and TRBJ1-3, is GAGVSQTPSNKVTEKGKYVELRCDPISGHTALYWYRQSLGQGPEFLIYFQGTGAADDSGLPNDRFFAVRPEGSVSTLKIQRTERGDSAVYLCASTTMDRVGNTIYFGEGSWLTVV.

The chain employs TRBV9 and TRBJ2-3, with D possibly being TRBD2 (6 bases). Germline CDR1 and CDR2: SGDLS and YYNGEE. The CDR3 length is 15 residues. V was shortened by 2 bases and J by 2 bases, with 12 bases between the two germline ends. The CDR3 spells CASSVMAGHTDTQYF. In DNA form, the CDR3 reads TGTGCCAGCAGCGTCATGGCGGGGCACACAGATACGCAGTATTTT.

The chain links TRBV9 to TRBJ2-7; 8 nucleotides match TRBD2. The ends lost 0 bases at V and 0 bases at J; junction bases unmatched: 5. The CDR3 consists of 16 residues. The germline V gene encodes CDR1 SGDLS and CDR2 YYNGEE. CDR3 in DNA: TGTGCCAGCAGCGTAGGGTGGACTAGCAGCTCCTACGAGCAGTACTTC. Protein product: CASSVGWTSSSYEQYF.

This sequence joins TRBV5-1 and TRBJ1-5, with D possibly being TRBD1 (5 bases). This CDR3 comprises 18 residues. V lost 0 bases and J 2 bases, leaving 18 bases between the germline ends. Germline loops: CDR1 SGHRS, CDR2 YFSETQ. This CDR3 reads CASSLEFERDSGNQPQHF. In DNA form, the CDR3 reads TGCGCCAGCAGCTTGGAGTTCGAAAGGGACTCGGGCAATCAGCCCCAGCATTTT.

This clone has more than one count but fewer than ten. V usage is TRBV7-2 and J usage is TRBJ2-5, with 9 bases aligning to TRBD2. With 1 base clipped from V and 4 bases from J, the junction kept 10 bases outside the gene matches. This CDR3 spans 17 amino acids. Germline CDR1 reads SGHTA; CDR2 reads FQGNSA. CDR3 DNA: TGTGCCAGCAGCTTAGGAGGTAGCGGGGGTATCGGAGAGACCCAGTACTTC. Its translation: CASSLGGSGGIGETQYF.

The V gene is TRBV5-1, the J gene TRBJ2-5; no clear D. Deletions cut 4 bases from V and 1 base from J, with 11 bases between. Looked up from germline, CDR1 is SGHRS and CDR2 is YFSETQ. The CDR3 has 14 residues. The CDR3 protein is CASSLESLQETQYF. The DNA of the CDR3 is TGCGCCAGCAGCCTTGAGAGCCTCCAAGAGACCCAGTACTTC.

V gene TRBV30 combines with J gene TRBJ1-1; D call uncertain. Trimming pared 5 bases from V and 0 bases from J, leaving 13 bases between. Per the germline V gene, CDR1 is GTSNPN and CDR2 is SVGIG (reference sequence). The CDR3 sequence is 14 residues long. CDR3: CAWSIGIMNTEAFF. The CDR3 DNA sequence: TGTGCCTGGTCGATCGGGATTATGAACACTGAAGCTTTCTTT.

The chain couples TRBV9 to TRBJ1-1; the D is unclear. This CDR3 has 15 residues. Trimming stripped 0 bases from V and 9 bases from J, with 18 bases between. Looked up from germline, CDR1 is SGDLS and CDR2 is YYNGEE. The CDR3 nucleotides read TGTGCCAGCAGCGTAGATTCGACGGCCCGAGGGCAAGCTTTCTTT. Amino acids: CASSVDSTARGQAFF.

The V call is TRBV11-2, the J call TRBJ2-1, with TRBD2 identical over 13 bases. In germline, CDR1 is SGHAT, CDR2 FQNNGV. The V gene end was trimmed by 0 bases and the J gene end by 8 bases; junction bases not matched to a gene: 10. The CDR3 contains 18 residues. The CDR3 DNA is TGTGCCAGCAGCTTAGATACTGTGGGACTAGCGGGGAGCGATGAGCAGTTCTTC. Translation: CASSLDTVGLAGSDEQFF.

The V and J genes are TRBV10-3 and TRBJ1-2, with TRBD1 identical over 11 bases. The V gene's germline CDR1 is ENHRY and CDR2 SYGVKD. The CDR3 spans 14 residues. The trim removed 6 bases at V and 6 bases at J, leaving 6 bases unmatched. This CDR3 is CAIRQGQGADGYTF. CDR3 nucleotides: TGTGCCATCAGGCAAGGACAGGGGGCGGATGGCTACACCTTC.

V usage is TRBV28 and J usage is TRBJ2-7; 9 bases match TRBD1. The CDR3 is 15 amino acids. The V segment lost 3 bases and the J segment 5 bases; nucleotides outside the gene matches: 8. Germline values: CDR1 MDHEN, CDR2 SYDVKM. The CDR3 loop is CASSFGDRDAHEQYF. For the CDR3, the DNA is TGTGCCAGCAGTTTCGGGGACAGGGATGCCCACGAGCAGTACTTC.

The rearrangement links TRBV28 to TRBJ1-1; 9 bases map to TRBD1. CDR3 length: 13 amino acids. After removal of 1 base from V and 10 bases from J, the junction contained 4 bases not matched to a gene. CDR1 is MDHEN and CDR2 is SYDVKM in the germline V gene. The CDR3 region is CASSLYRGRGAFF. For the CDR3, the DNA is TGTGCCAGCAGTTTATACAGGGGGCGCGGAGCTTTCTTT.

The chain combines TRBV5-1 with TRBJ2-1; 10 bases are a match to TRBD2. This CDR3 has 15 amino acids. Trimming took 4 bases from V and 0 from J; bases not matched to a gene: 1. The germline V gene encodes CDR1 SGHRS and CDR2 YFSETQ. The CDR3 reads CASSASGGSYNEQFF. The CDR3 DNA is TGCGCCAGCAGCGCTAGCGGGGGCTCCTACAATGAGCAGTTCTTC.

The chain combines TRBV6-6 with TRBJ1-1, with TRBD1 matching over 9 bases. This CDR3 is 16 amino acids long. Germline V lookup: CDR1 MNHNY, CDR2 SVGAGI (reference sequence). The trim removed 7 bases at V and 0 bases at J, leaving 9 bases unmatched. The CDR3 DNA is TGTGCCAGCAAGACGGGACAGGGAAACATGAACACTGAAGCTTTCTTT. Translation gives CASKTGQGNMNTEAFF.

This CDR3 is CASSTFTHQVFSGANVLTF. The CDR3 nucleotides are TGTGCCAGCAGCACTTTCACACACCAGGTTTTCTCTGGGGCCAACGTCCTGACTTTC. The rearrangement joins TRBV9 to TRBJ2-6; D not certain. This CDR3 comprises 19 residues. Germline V lookup: CDR1 SGDLS, CDR2 YYNGEE. Trimming took 4 bases from V and 0 from J, leaving 20 bases between them.

The gene calls are TRBV3-1 (or the pseudogene TRBV3-2) and TRBJ2-5, with TRBD2 matching 7 bases. CDR3 length: 15 amino acids. Trimming took 5 bases from V and 5 from J; bases not matched to a gene: 11. Germline V lookup: CDR1 LGHDT, CDR2 YNNKEL (reference sequence). Written as DNA, the CDR3 is TGTGCCAGCAGCGCTAGCGGATACAAGTTCGAGACCCAGTACTTC. Translation gives CASSASGYKFETQYF.

The rearrangement uses TRBV15 and TRBJ2-1; TRBD1 agrees at 10 bases. Germline-derived CDR1 and CDR2 are LNHNV and YYDKDF (reference sequence). V was pared by 1 base and J by 9 bases, with 6 bases of the junction left unmatched. CDR3 length equals 15 residues. This CDR3 is CATSRVGTGESEQFF. The CDR3 DNA follows: TGTGCCACCAGCAGAGTCGGGACAGGGGAAAGTGAGCAGTTCTTC.

The V and J genes are TRBV5-1 and TRBJ2-1; 9 bases line up with TRBD2. Per germline, CDR1 SGHRS and CDR2 YFSETQ. V was pared by 6 bases and J by 8 bases, with 15 bases of the junction left unmatched. The CDR3 spans 16 residues. The CDR3 DNA is TGCGCCAGCACACCCCGGTGGAGCGGGGGGAGGGATGAGCAGTTCTTC. Protein: CASTPRWSGGRDEQFF.

This clone was detected only a few times. This chain links TRBV19 with TRBJ1-5; TRBD1 matches at 8 bases. V dropped 3 bases and J dropped 2; count of bases not matched to a gene: 9. The CDR3 totals 17 residues. Germline lookup yields CDR1 LNHDA and CDR2 SQIVND (reference sequence). Here the CDR3 reads CASSIRGRKQRNQPQHF. Here the CDR3 DNA reads TGTGCCAGTAGTATCAGGGGGCGTAAACAGCGCAATCAGCCCCAGCATTTT.

The chain is built from TRBV3-1 (or the pseudogene TRBV3-2) and TRBJ2-3; TRBD2 matches 14 bases. CDR1 and CDR2 (germline): LGHDT, YNNKEL (reference sequence). The CDR3 has 16 amino acids. Unmatched junction bases numbered 6, after V lost 4 bases and J lost 6 bases. CDR3 nucleotide sequence: TGTGCCAGCAGCCCGACTAGCGGGAGGGCCTGGGATACGCAGTATTTT. Translated, it gives CASSPTSGRAWDTQYF.

This clone was counted ten times or more. The rearrangement links TRBV20-1 to TRBJ2-7, with D unresolved. The CDR3 loop spans 11 amino acids. V dropped 0 bases and J dropped 6 bases, with 6 bases sitting between them. Germline-derived CDR1 and CDR2 are DFQATT and SNEGSKA (reference sequence). The CDR3 DNA is TGCAGTGCTAGAGATGGGCGCGAGCAGTACTTC. Translation gives CSARDGREQYF.

Worth noting for this clone: The junction differs from germline at one of its ends, possibly a read error. The chain combines TRBV7-2 with TRBJ1-1; the match to TRBD1 covers 9 bases. This CDR3 has 13 residues. CDR1 and CDR2 (germline): SGHTA, FQGNSA. In DNA, the CDR3 is TGTGCCAGCAGACAAACAGGGGGCCCCTGGGACTCCTTT. Encoded protein: CASRQTGGPWDSF.